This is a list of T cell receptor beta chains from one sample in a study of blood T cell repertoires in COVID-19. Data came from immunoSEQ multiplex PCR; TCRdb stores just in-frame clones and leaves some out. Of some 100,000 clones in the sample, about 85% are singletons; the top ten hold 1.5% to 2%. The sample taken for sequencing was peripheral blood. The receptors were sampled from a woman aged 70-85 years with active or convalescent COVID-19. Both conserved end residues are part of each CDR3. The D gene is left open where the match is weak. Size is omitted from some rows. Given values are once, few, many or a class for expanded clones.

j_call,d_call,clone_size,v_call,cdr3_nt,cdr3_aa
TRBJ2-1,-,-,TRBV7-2,TGTGCCAGCAGCTTAGGAGGGGGGGCCTACAATGAGCAGTTCTTC,CASSLGGGAYNEQFF
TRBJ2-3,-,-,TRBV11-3,TGTGCCAGCAGCTCCCGGTCTCGGGATACGCAGTATTTT,CASSSRSRDTQYF
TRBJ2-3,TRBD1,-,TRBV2,TGTGCCGTCAGGCCCGGGACAGGTTACACAGATACGCAGTATTTT,CAVRPGTGYTDTQYF
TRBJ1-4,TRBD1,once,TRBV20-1,TGCAGTGCTAGTAGGGGACATCCCGGGACAGGGAAAAATGAAAAACTGTTTTTT,CSASRGHPGTGKNEKLFF
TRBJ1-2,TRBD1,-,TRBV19,TGTGCCAGTAGTCGAACCGGGACAGGGGAAACCTATGGCTACACCTTC,CASSRTGTGETYGYTF
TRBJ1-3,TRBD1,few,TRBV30,TGTGCCTGGAGTATCACAGGGGGCTTTGCTGGAAACACCATATATTTT,CAWSITGGFAGNTIYF
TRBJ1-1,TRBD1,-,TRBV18,TGTGCCAGCTCACGTGACAGGGGACGGGACACTGAAGCTTTCTTT,CASSRDRGRDTEAFF
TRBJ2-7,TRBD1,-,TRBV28,TGTGCCAGCAGTTCACAGGGGTCCGAGCAGTACTTC,CASSSQGSEQYF
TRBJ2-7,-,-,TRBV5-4,TGTGCCAGCAGCTTGAGGGCGGGGCCAACCTCCTACGAGCAGTACTTC,CASSLRAGPTSYEQYF
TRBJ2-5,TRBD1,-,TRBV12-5,TGTGCTAGTGGTTTTGGGACAGGGGGGTACCAAGAGACCCAGTACTTC,CASGFGTGGYQETQYF
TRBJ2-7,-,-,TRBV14,TGTGCCAGCAGCCAAGCTCTAGACCGTAGGAGCGAGCAGTACTTC,CASSQALDRRSEQYF
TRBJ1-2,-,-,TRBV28,TGTGCCAGCAGACTACAGGGTTTCTATGGCTACACCTTC,CASRLQGFYGYTF
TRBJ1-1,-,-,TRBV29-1,TGCAGCGTTTCGGGCGCCAGGGATGTTCCTGAAGCTTTCTTT,CSVSGARDVPEAFF
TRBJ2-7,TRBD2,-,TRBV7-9,TGTGCCAGCAGCTTCGTAGCGGGGACTTACGAGCAGTACTTC,CASSFVAGTYEQYF
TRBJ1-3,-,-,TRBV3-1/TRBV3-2,TGTGCCAGCAGCCAAACGAGAGAGGGCACCATATATTTT,CASSQTREGTIYF
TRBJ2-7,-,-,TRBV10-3,TGTGCCATCGGCCCGGCGGGCTACGAGCAGTACTTC,CAIGPAGYEQYF
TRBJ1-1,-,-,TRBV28,TGTGCCAGCAGTTTATCAGGGGTCAGGGCTTTCTTT,CASSLSGVRAFF
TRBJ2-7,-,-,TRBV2,TGTGCCAGCAGTGAATCATCCTACGAGCAGTACTTC,CASSESSYEQYF
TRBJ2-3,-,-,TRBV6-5,TGTGCCAGCACTGCCCCGGTTGCCACAGATACGCAGTATTTT,CASTAPVATDTQYF
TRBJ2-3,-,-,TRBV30,TGTGCCTGGGGGTCCAGGGGAGGCACAGATACGCAGTATTTT,CAWGSRGGTDTQYF
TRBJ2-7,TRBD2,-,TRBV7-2,TGTGCCAGCAGCGGGACTAGCGGTCGCTCCTACGAGCAGTACTTC,CASSGTSGRSYEQYF
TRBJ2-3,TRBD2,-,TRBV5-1,TGCGCCAGCAGCTTGGACGCGGGGGGGCCGGATACGCAGTATTTT,CASSLDAGGPDTQYF
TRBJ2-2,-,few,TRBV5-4,TGTGCCAGCAGCCTACCCATGGGGCGTACCGGGGAGCTGTTTTTT,CASSLPMGRTGELFF
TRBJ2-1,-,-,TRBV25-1,TGTGCCGGGGCTTGCATGGGATTCTACAATGAGCAGTTCTTC,CAGACMGFYNEQFF
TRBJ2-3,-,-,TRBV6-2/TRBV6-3,TGTGCCAGCAGTTGGGCAGCGGAGGGGATAGATACGCAGTATTTT,CASSWAAEGIDTQYF
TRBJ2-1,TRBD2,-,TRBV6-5,TGTGCCAGCAGTGACTCACTAGCGGCGCAGTTCTTC,CASSDSLAAQFF
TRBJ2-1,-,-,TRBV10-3,TGTGCCATCAGTGAGGGGGGCAGGGAGCAGTTCTTC,CAISEGGREQFF
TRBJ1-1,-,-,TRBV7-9,TGTGCCAGCAGCCCACGACAGAGGACCACTGAAGCTTTCTTT,CASSPRQRTTEAFF
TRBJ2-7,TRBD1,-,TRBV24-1,TGTGCCACCAGTGATCCGCGGACAGGGGGCGCGGGGCAGTACTTC,CATSDPRTGGAGQYF
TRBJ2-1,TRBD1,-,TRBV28,TGTGCCAGCAGACTTCGACAGGGGAAGGGATCCTACAATGAGCAGTTCTTC,CASRLRQGKGSYNEQFF
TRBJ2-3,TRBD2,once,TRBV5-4,TGTGCCAGCAGCTTGAGACTAGCGGGGGGGCCGGGCACAGATACGCAGTATTTT,CASSLRLAGGPGTDTQYF
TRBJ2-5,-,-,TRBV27,TGTGCCAGCAGGGTCGGGGTTCAAGAGACCCAGTACTTC,CASRVGVQETQYF
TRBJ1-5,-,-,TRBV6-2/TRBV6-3,TGTGCCAGCAGCGCACAAGGCAATCAGCCCCAGCATTTT,CASSAQGNQPQHF
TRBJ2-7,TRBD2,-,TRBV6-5,TGTGCCAGCAACCGAGTAGCGGGAGAGCAGTACTTC,CASNRVAGEQYF
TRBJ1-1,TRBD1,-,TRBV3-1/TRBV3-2,TGTGCCAGCAGCCAAAGAAACAGGGGAGAAGCTTTCTTT,CASSQRNRGEAFF
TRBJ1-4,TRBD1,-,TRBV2,TGTGCCAGCAGTCCGAACAGGGGAAAAGATGAAAAACTGTTTTTT,CASSPNRGKDEKLFF
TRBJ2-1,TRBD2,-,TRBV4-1,TGCGCCAGCAGCCATAAGGACCAGGCTAGCGGGAGTGGCAATGAGCAGTTCTTC,CASSHKDQASGSGNEQFF
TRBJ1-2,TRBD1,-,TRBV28,TGTGCCAGCAGTTTTGATGGAACAGGGGGCGGACAAAACTATGGCTACACCTTC,CASSFDGTGGGQNYGYTF
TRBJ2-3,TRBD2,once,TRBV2,TGTGCCAGCAGTGAATGGACTAGCGGCGACACAGATACGCAGTATTTT,CASSEWTSGDTDTQYF
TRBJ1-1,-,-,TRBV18,TGTGCCAGCTCACCTCTTACAGGGAAAGGGACTGAAGCTTTCTTT,CASSPLTGKGTEAFF
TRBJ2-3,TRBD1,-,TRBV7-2,TGTGCCAGCAGCTTTTTGGGGACAGGGAACACAGATACGCAGTATTTT,CASSFLGTGNTDTQYF
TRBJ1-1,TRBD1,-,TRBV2,TGTGCCAGCAGCGCTGCAGGGACAGGGGCATCTGAAGCTTTCTTT,CASSAAGTGASEAFF
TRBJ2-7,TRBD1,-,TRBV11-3,TGTGCCAGCAGCTTAACAGGGGGGAACGAGCAGTACTTC,CASSLTGGNEQYF
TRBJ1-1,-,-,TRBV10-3,TGTGCCATCAGCGTGACAGGTATGAACACTGAAGCTTTCTTT,CAISVTGMNTEAFF
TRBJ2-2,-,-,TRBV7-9,TGTGCCAGCAGCCTAGACATCGAAGTCACCGGGGAGCTGTTTTTT,CASSLDIEVTGELFF
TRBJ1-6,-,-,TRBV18,TGTGCCAGCTCACCAGGGGCAGAACCATATAATTCACCCCTCCACTTT,CASSPGAEPYNSPLHF